Following are 15 T cell receptor beta chains from one sample sequenced in a study of technical replicates of blood from a few donors. The repertoire was sequenced with immunoSEQ multiplex PCR; TCRdb's copy has only in-frame clones and lacks some. The sample lists 100,000 or so clones, almost 97% occurring once. Sequenced input: T cells isolated from PBMCs. The receptors were gathered from a human donor in good health.

This clone is a singleton in its sample. The chain couples TRBV30 to TRBJ2-1, with D unclear. The CDR3 has 12 amino acids. Trimming took off 1 base at V and 4 bases at J, with 5 bases between the two ends. Germline CDR1 is GTSNPN and CDR2 is SVGIG (reference sequence). CDR3 DNA: TGTGCCTGGAGTGGAGGTTACAATGAGCAGTTCTTC. Translating it yields CAWSGGYNEQFF. The complete variable domain, with remaining parts taken from reference TRBV30 and TRBJ2-1, reads SQTIHQWPATLVQPVGSPLSLECTVEGTSNPNLYWYRQAAGRGLQLLFYSVGIGQISSEVPQNLSASRPQDRQFILSSKKLLLSDSGFYLCAWSGGYNEQFFGPGTRLTVL.

This rearrangement joins TRBV7-2 to TRBJ2-7; maybe TRBD2 (6 bases). Germline V gives CDR1 SGHTA, CDR2 FQGNSA. V gave up 4 bases and J gave up 2 bases, with 15 bases separating them. The CDR3 is 15 amino acids. CDR3 nucleotide sequence: TGTGCCAGCAGCTCTTTTAGCGGTACTACCTACGAGCAGTACTTC. Residues: CASSSFSGTTYEQYF.

V is TRBV7-9 and J is TRBJ1-2; D unclear. The CDR3 sequence is 13 residues long. V was trimmed by 1 base and J by 6 bases, leaving 9 bases between them. Germline lookup yields CDR1 SEHNR and CDR2 FQNEAQ (reference sequence). CDR3 amino acids: CASSLGSGNGYTF. The CDR3 DNA reads as TGTGCCAGCAGCTTAGGCTCCGGGAATGGCTACACCTTC.

The rearrangement uses TRBV28 and TRBJ1-4; a possible D gene is TRBD1 (5 bases). The germline CDR1 and CDR2 sequences are MDHEN and SYDVKM. This CDR3 is built from 17 residues. V lost 8 bases and J 0 bases, leaving 19 bases between the germline ends. For the CDR3, the DNA is TGTGCCAGCGGACAATATGGCGACGGTGCAACTAATGAAAAACTGTTTTTT. Translated: CASGQYGDGATNEKLFF.

The chain couples TRBV4-3 to TRBJ2-3; 10 bases line up with TRBD2. The germline V gene encodes CDR1 LGHNA and CDR2 YSLEER. This CDR3 has 16 amino acids. Trimming cost V 2 bases and J 2 bases; bases outside gene matches: 4. The CDR3 reads CASSQTSGAPTDTQYF. For the CDR3, the DNA is TGCGCCAGCAGCCAAACTAGCGGGGCCCCCACAGATACGCAGTATTTT.

The V and J genes are TRBV19 and TRBJ2-1, with D maybe TRBD1 (6 bases). With 1 base removed from V and 8 bases from J, the gap between germline ends came to 12 bases. The CDR3 runs to 14 residues. The germline V gene has CDR1 LNHDA and CDR2 SQIVND (reference sequence). CDR3 nucleotides: TGTGCCAGTAGTATAGGTCCCTACAGGGATGAGCAGTTCTTC. This sequence encodes CASSIGPYRDEQFF. The variable domain in full, with the rest retrieved from reference TRBV19 and TRBJ2-1, is DGGITQSPKYLFRKEGQNVTLSCEQNLNHDAMYWYRQDPGQGLRLIYYSQIVNDFQKGDIAEGYSVSREKKESFPLTVTSAQKNPTAFYLCASSIGPYRDEQFFGPGTRLTVL.

V is TRBV30 and J is TRBJ2-1, with a weak D call TRBD2 (5 bases). Germline CDR1 and CDR2: GTSNPN and SVGIG (reference sequence). CDR3 length: 11 residues. The ends were cut back, 3 bases at V and 10 bases at J, with 10 bases in the middle. Here the CDR3 reads CAWSRGWEQFF. DNA for the CDR3: TGTGCCTGGAGCCGGGGTTGGGAGCAGTTCTTC.

The chain employs TRBV11-2 and TRBJ2-7; the D is unclear. Trimming cost V 5 bases and J 4 bases, with 9 bases left between them. In germline, CDR1 is SGHAT, CDR2 FQNNGV. The CDR3 sequence is 12 residues long. CDR3 nucleotides: TGTGCCAGCAGCCTCTACCGGTACGAGCAGTACTTC. It is translated as CASSLYRYEQYF.

The genes are TRBV18 and TRBJ2-7, with 7 bases aligning to TRBD1. The CDR3 has 14 amino acids. J gave up 3 bases and V 2 bases, and 4 bases lay outside the gene matches. The germline V gene encodes CDR1 KGHSH and CDR2 LQKENI. The CDR3 loop is CASSPTGTDYEQYF. CDR3 coding DNA: TGTGCCAGCTCACCAACCGGGACAGACTACGAGCAGTACTTC.

The chain couples TRBV7-2 to TRBJ2-7, with a possible D match to TRBD2 (6 bases). The V gene lost 1 base and the J gene lost 2 bases, with 15 bases spanning the gap. This CDR3 has 16 amino acids. Germline lookup yields CDR1 SGHTA and CDR2 FQGNSA. CDR3 loop: CASSLDGGLSTYEQYF. The CDR3 DNA sequence: TGTGCCAGCAGCTTAGATGGGGGACTTTCAACCTACGAGCAGTACTTC. Variable domain in full (rest from reference TRBV7-2 and TRBJ2-7): GAGVSQSPSNKVTEKGKDVELRCDPISGHTALYWYRQSLGQGLEFLIYFQGNSAPDKSGLPSDRFSAERTGGSVSTLTIQRTQQEDSAVYLCASSLDGGLSTYEQYFGPGTRLTVT.

Here the CDR3 DNA reads TGTGCCAGCAGTGAAGGGACGACAGGGTACCATGAGCAGTTCTTC. Encoded protein: CASSEGTTGYHEQFF. The chain recombines TRBV6-1 with TRBJ2-1; 7 bases line up with TRBD1. Germline CDR1 MNHNS, CDR2 SASEGT. The CDR3 sequence is 15 residues long. V was clipped by 1 base and J by 8 bases; unmatched bases: 8.

The rearrangement uses TRBV5-1 and TRBJ2-7, with 7 bases lining up with TRBD1. The V gene's germline CDR1 is SGHRS and CDR2 YFSETQ. This CDR3 has 15 residues. Losses at the gene ends were 4 bases for V and 5 bases for J; bases not matched to a gene: 12. The CDR3 DNA is TGCGCCAGCAGCACGCTATACAGGGGTAACAACGAGCAGTACTTC. This codes for CASSTLYRGNNEQYF.

The genes are TRBV18 and TRBJ1-5; TRBD1 matches at 7 bases. The CDR3 sequence is 14 residues long. Germline-derived CDR1 and CDR2 are KGHSH and LQKENI. V trimming: 4 bases; J trimming: 3 bases; junction bases outside the gene matches: 3. The CDR3 protein is CASSRDSINQPQHF. CDR3 DNA sequence: TGTGCCAGCTCACGGGACAGCATCAATCAGCCCCAGCATTTT.

The J gene is TRBJ2-1, the V gene TRBV5-6, with TRBD1 matching over 9 bases. Trimming at V came to 2 bases and at J to 0 bases, leaving 6 bases not matched to a gene. This CDR3 is built from 17 residues. Germline assignment: CDR1 SGHDT and CDR2 YYEEEE. For the CDR3, the DNA is TGTGCCAGCAGCTTCGACAGGGGGGATTTCTCCTACAATGAGCAGTTCTTC. This translates into CASSFDRGDFSYNEQFF.

This chain connects TRBV6-1 to TRBJ2-4; 10 bases are shared with TRBD2. Germline CDR1 MNHNS, CDR2 SASEGT. This CDR3 is built from 14 residues. The J segment lost 6 bases and the V segment lost 4 bases, leaving 3 bases of the junction unmatched. The CDR3: CASSVLAGVNIQYF. Written as DNA, the CDR3 is TGTGCCAGCAGTGTCCTAGCGGGAGTAAACATTCAGTACTTC.